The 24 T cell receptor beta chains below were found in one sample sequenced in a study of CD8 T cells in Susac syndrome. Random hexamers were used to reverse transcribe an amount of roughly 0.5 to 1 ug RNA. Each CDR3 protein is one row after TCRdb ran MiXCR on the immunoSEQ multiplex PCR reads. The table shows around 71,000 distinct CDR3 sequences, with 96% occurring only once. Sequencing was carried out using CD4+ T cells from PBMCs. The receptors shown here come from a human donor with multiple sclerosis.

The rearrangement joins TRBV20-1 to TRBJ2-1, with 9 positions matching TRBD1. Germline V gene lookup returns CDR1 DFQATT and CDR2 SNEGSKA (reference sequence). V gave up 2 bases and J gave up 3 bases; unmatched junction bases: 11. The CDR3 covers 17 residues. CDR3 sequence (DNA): TGCAGTGCTAGACCTCCTCCGGGACAGGGCTTCTACAATGAGCAGTTCTTC. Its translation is CSARPPPGQGFYNEQFF.

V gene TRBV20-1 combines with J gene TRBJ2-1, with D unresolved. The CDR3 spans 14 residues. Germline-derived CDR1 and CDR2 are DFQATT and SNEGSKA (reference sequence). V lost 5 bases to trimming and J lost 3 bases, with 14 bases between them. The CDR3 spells CSAWGGAGYNEQFF. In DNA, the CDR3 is TGCAGTGCTTGGGGTGGTGCTGGCTACAATGAGCAGTTCTTC.

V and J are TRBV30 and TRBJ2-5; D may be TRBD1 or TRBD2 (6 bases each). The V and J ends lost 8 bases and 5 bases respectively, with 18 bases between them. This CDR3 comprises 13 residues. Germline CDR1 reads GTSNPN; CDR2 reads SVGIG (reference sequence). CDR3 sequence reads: CARRERGQETQYF. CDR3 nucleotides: TGTGCCCGTCGGGAACGGGGGCAGGAGACCCAGTACTTC.

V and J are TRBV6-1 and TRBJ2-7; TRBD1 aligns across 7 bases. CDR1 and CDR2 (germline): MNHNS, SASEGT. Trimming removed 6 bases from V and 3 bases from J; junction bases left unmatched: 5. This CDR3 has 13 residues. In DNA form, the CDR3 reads TGTGCCAGCAGCCTTGACAGGGACTACGAGCAGTACTTC. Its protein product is CASSLDRDYEQYF.

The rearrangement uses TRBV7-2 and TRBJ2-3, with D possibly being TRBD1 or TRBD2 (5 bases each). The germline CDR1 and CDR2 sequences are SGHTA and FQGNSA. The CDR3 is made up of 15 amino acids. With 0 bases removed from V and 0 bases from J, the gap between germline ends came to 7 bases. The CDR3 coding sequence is TGTGCCAGCAGCTTAGCGGGGGATAGCACAGATACGCAGTATTTT. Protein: CASSLAGDSTDTQYF.

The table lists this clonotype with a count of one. CDR3 coding DNA: TGTGCCAGCACGGGGGGATCCACCGGGGAGCTGTTTTTT. Residues: CASTGGSTGELFF. This sequence joins TRBV6-5 and TRBJ2-2; 7 nucleotides match TRBD2. J gave up 4 bases and V 7 bases, and 3 bases lay outside the gene matches. There are 13 residues in the CDR3. CDR1 and CDR2 from the germline V gene are MNHEY and SVGAGI.

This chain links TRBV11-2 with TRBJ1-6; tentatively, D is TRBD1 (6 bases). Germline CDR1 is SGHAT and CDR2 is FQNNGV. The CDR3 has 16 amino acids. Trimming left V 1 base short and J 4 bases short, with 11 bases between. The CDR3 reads CASSLVSGQYNSPLHF. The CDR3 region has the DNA TGTGCCAGCAGCTTAGTGTCCGGACAGTATAATTCACCCCTCCACTTT.

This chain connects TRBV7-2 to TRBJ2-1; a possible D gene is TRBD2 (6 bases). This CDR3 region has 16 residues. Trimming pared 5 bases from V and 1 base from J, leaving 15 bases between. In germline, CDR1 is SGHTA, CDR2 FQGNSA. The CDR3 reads CASSRGAGTSYNEQFF. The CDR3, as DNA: TGTGCCAGCAGCCGCGGGGCGGGGACGTCCTACAATGAGCAGTTCTTC.

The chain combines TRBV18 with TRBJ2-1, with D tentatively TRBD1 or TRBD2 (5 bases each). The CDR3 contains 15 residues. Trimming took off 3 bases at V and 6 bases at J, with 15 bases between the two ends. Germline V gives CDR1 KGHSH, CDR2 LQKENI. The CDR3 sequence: CASSPGTPNFNEQFF. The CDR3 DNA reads TGTGCCAGCTCACCCGGGACCCCAAACTTCAATGAGCAGTTCTTC.

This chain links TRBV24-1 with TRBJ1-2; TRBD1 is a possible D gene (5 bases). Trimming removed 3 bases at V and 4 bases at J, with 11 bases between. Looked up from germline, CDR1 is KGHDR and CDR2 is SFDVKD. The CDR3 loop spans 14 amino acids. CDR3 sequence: CATSDHRGGYGYTF. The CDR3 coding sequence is TGTGCCACCAGTGATCATCGGGGCGGCTATGGCTACACCTTC.

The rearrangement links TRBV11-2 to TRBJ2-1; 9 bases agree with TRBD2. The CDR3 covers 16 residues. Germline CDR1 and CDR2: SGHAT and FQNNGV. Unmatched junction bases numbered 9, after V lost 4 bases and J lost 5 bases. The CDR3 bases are TGTGCCAGCAGCTCGATTCTAGCGGGGACTGACAATGAGCAGTTCTTC. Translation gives CASSSILAGTDNEQFF.

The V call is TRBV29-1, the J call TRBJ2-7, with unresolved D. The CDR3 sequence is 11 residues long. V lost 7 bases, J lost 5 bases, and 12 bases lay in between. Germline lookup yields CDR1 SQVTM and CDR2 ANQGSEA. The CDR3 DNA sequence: TGCAGCGCCGGATCGGGCCACGAGCAGTACTTC. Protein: CSAGSGHEQYF.

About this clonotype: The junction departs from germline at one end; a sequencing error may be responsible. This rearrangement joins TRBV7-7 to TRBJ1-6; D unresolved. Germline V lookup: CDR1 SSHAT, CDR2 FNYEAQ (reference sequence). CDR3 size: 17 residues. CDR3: CASSLASRIKSRSPLHF. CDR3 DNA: TGTGCTAGCAGCTTAGCGTCGAGGATAAAGTCACGTTCACCCCTCCACTTT.

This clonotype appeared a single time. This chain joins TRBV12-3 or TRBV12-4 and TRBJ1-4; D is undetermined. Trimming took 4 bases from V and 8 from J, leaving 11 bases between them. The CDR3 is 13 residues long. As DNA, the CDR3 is TGTGCCAGCAGTTGGGGAGCGGAGGAAAAACTGTTTTTT. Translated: CASSWGAEEKLFF.

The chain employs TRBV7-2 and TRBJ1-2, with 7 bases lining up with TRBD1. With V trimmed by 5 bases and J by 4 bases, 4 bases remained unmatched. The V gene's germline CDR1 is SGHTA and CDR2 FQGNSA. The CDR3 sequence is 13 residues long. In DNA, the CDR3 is TGTGCCAGCAGCCAGGACAGGCTCTATGGCTACACCTTC. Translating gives CASSQDRLYGYTF.

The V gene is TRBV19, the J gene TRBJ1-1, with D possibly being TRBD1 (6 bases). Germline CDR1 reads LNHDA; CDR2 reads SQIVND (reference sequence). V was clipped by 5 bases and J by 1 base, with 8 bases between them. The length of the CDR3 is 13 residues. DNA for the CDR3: TGTGCCAGTAGTCTCAGGGGGAACACTGAAGCTTTCTTT. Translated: CASSLRGNTEAFF.

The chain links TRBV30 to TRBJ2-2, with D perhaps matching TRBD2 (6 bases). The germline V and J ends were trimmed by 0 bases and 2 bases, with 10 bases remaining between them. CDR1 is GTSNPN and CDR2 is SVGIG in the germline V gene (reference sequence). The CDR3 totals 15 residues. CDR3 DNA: TGTGCCTGGAGTGTCAACGGGGGTAACACCGGGGAGCTGTTTTTT. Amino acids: CAWSVNGGNTGELFF.

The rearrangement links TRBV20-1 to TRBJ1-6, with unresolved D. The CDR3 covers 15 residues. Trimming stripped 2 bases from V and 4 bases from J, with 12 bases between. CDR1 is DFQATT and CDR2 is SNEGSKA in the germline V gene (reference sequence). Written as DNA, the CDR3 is TGCAGTGCTAGAAGCAGATCTGAATATAATTCACCCCTCCACTTT. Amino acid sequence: CSARSRSEYNSPLHF.

The DNA of the CDR3 is TGTGCCAGCAGCCATTACTCCCGGGATGTCCTCCACTTT. Translating gives CASSHYSRDVLHF. The chain uses TRBV4-2 and TRBJ1-6; the D is unclear. CDR3 length: 13 residues. V lost 3 bases and J lost 15, with 15 bases in between. CDR1 and CDR2 from the germline V gene are LGHNA and YNFKEQ.

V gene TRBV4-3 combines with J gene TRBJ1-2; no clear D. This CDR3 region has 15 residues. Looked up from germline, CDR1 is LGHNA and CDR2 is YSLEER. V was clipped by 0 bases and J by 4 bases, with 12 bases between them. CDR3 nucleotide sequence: TGCGCCAGCAGCCAAGAGGAGGGATCAGGCTATGGCTACACCTTC. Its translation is CASSQEEGSGYGYTF.

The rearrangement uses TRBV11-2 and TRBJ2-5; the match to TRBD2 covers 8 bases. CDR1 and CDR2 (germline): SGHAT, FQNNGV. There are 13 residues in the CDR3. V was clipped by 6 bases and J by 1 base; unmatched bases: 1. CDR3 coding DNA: TGTGCCAGCAGGCGGGGGGTCCAAGAGACCCAGTACTTC. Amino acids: CASRRGVQETQYF.

The CDR3 sequence is CASRPMEGKETQYF. The CDR3, as DNA: TGTGCCAGCAGACCTATGGAGGGGAAAGAGACCCAGTACTTC. V usage is TRBV7-9 and J usage is TRBJ2-5; tentative D call: TRBD2 (6 bases). In germline, CDR1 is SEHNR, CDR2 FQNEAQ (reference sequence). CDR3 length: 14 residues. The V and J ends lost 6 bases and 3 bases respectively, with 14 bases between them.

The CDR3 DNA is TGTGCCAGCAGTTTCGGCGGGAACACTGAAGCTTTCTTT. Encoded protein: CASSFGGNTEAFF. The gene calls are TRBV12-3 or TRBV12-4 and TRBJ1-1; no definite D call. V was shortened by 3 bases and J by 1 base, with 6 bases between the two germline ends. CDR3 length: 13 residues.

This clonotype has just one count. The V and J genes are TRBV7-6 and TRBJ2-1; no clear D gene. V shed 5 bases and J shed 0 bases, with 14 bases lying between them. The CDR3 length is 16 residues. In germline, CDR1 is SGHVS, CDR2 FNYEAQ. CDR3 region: CASSPMIESSYNEQFF. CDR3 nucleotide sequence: TGTGCCAGCAGCCCAATGATCGAGAGCTCCTACAATGAGCAGTTCTTC.